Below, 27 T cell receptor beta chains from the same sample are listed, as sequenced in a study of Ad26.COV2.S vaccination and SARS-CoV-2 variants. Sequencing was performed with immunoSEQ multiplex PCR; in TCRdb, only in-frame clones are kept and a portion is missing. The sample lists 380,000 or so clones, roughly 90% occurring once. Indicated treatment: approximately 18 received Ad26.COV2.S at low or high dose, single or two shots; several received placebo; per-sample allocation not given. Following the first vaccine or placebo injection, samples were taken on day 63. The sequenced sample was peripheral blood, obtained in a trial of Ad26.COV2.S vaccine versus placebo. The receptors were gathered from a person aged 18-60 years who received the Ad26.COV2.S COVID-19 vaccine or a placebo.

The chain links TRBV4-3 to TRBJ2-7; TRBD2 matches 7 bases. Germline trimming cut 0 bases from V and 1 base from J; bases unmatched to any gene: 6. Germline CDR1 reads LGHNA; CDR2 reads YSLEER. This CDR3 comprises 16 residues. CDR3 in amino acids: CASSQEGGVGSYEQYF. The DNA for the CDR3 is TGCGCCAGCAGCCAAGAGGGAGGGGTTGGTTCCTACGAGCAGTACTTC.

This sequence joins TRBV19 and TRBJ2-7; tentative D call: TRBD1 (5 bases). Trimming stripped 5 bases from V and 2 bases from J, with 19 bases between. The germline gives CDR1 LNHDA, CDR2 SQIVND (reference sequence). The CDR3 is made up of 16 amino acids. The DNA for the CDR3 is TGTGCCAGTAGTTTAAAAGGACAACTAAAAACCTACGAGCAGTACTTC. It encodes CASSLKGQLKTYEQYF.

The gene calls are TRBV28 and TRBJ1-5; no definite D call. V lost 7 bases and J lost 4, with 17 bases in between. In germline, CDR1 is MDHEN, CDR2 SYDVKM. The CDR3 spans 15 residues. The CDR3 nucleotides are TGTGCCAGCATCCAAGGGTTCCCAGGAAATCAGCCCCAGCATTTT. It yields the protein CASIQGFPGNQPQHF.

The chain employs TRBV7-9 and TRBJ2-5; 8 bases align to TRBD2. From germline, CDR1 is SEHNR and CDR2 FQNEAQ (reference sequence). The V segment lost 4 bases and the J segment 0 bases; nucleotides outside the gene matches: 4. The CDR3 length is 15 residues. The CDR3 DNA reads TGTGCCAGCAGCTCCCGGGGGGGGTACCAAGAGACCCAGTACTTC. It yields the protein CASSSRGGYQETQYF.

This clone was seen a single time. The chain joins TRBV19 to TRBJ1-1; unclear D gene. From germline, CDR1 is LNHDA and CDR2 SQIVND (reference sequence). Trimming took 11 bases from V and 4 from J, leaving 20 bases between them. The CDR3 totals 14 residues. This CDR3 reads CACQSDFGVTEAFF. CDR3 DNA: TGTGCCTGCCAGTCGGACTTTGGGGTCACTGAAGCTTTCTTT.

Here the CDR3 DNA reads TGTGCTAGTGGTTTGGGTAGCGGGGGGAACACCGGGGAGCTGTTTTTT. Translation: CASGLGSGGNTGELFF. The chain is built from TRBV12-5 and TRBJ2-2, with 9 bases lining up with TRBD2. V shed 1 base and J 1 base; nucleotides not matched to a gene: 1. This CDR3 region has 16 residues. Germline assignment: CDR1 LGHNT and CDR2 FRNRAP. Using reference TRBV12-5 and TRBJ2-2 for the parts outside the CDR3, the full variable domain is DARVTQTPRHKVTEMGQEVTMRCQPILGHNTVFWYRQTMMQGLELLAYFRNRAPLDDSGMPKDRFSAEMPDATLATLKIQPSEPRDSAVYFCASGLGSGGNTGELFFGEGSRLTVL.

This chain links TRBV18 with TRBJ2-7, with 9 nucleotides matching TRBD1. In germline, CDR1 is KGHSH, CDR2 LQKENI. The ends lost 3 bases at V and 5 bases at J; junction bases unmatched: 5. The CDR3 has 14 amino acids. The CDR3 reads CASSPRDRDHEQYF. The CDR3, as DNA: TGTGCCAGCTCACCGCGGGACAGGGACCACGAGCAGTACTTC.

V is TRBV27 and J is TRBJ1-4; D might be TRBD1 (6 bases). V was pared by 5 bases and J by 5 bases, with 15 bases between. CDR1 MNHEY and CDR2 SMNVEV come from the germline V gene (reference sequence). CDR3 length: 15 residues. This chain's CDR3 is CASSPRGRGNEKLFF. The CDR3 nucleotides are TGTGCCAGCAGTCCCAGGGGCAGGGGCAATGAAAAACTGTTTTTT.

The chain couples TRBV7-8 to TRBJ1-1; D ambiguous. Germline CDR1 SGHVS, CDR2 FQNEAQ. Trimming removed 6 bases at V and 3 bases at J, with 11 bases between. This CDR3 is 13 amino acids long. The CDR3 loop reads CASSPEGYTEAFF. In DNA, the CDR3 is TGTGCCAGCAGTCCAGAGGGTTACACTGAAGCTTTCTTT.

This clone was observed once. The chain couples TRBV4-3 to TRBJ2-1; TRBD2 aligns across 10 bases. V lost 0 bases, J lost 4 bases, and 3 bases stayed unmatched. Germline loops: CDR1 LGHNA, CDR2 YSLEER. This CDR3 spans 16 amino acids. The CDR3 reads CASSQDQREGYNEQFF. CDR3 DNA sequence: TGCGCCAGCAGCCAAGACCAGCGGGAGGGTTACAATGAGCAGTTCTTC.

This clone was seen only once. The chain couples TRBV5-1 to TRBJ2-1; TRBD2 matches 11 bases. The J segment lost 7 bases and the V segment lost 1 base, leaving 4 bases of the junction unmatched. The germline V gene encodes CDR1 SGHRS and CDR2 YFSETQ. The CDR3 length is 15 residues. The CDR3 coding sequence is TGCGCCAGCAGCTTGACGTTAGCGGGGGGGAATGAGCAGTTCTTC. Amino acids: CASSLTLAGGNEQFF.

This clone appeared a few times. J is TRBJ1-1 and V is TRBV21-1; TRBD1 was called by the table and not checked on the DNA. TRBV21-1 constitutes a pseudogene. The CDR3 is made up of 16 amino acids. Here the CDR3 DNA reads TGTGCCAGCAGCAATCCTCACAGGGCCGGGAACACTGAAGCTTTCTTT. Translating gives CASSNPHRAGNTEAFF.

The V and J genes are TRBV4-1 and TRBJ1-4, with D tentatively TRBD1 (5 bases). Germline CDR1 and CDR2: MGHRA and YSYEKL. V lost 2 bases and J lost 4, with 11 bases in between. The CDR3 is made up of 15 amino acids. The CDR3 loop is CASSQWGSRNEKLFF. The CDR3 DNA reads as TGCGCCAGCAGCCAATGGGGGAGCCGTAATGAAAAACTGTTTTTT.

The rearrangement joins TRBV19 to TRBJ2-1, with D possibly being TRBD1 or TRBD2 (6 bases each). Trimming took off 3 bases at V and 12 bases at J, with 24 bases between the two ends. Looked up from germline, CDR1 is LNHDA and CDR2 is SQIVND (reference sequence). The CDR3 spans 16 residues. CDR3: CASSILTGATSLGQFF. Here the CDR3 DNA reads TGTGCCAGTAGTATCCTAACGGGGGCGACTAGTTTGGGGCAGTTCTTC.

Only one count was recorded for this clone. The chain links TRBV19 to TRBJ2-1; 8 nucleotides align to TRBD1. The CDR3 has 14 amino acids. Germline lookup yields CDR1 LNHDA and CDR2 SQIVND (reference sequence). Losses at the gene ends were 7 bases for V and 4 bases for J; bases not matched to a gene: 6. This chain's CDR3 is CASNQQGGYNEQFF. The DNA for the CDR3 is TGTGCCAGTAACCAACAGGGGGGTTACAATGAGCAGTTCTTC. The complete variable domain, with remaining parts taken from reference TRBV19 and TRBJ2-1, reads DGGITQSPKYLFRKEGQNVTLSCEQNLNHDAMYWYRQDPGQGLRLIYYSQIVNDFQKGDIAEGYSVSREKKESFPLTVTSAQKNPTAFYLCASNQQGGYNEQFFGPGTRLTVL.

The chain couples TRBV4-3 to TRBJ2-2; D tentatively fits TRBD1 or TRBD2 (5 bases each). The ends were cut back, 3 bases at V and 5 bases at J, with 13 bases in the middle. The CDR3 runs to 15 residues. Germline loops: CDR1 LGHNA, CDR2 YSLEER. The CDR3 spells CASSHPDRGTGELFF. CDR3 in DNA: TGCGCCAGCAGCCATCCCGACAGAGGGACCGGGGAGCTGTTTTTT.

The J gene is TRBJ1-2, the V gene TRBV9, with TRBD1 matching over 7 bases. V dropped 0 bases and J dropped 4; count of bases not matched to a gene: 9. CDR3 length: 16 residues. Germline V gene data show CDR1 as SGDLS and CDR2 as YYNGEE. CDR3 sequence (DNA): TGTGCCAGCAGCGTAGACTTACGGACAGGCTCCTATGGCTACACCTTC. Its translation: CASSVDLRTGSYGYTF.

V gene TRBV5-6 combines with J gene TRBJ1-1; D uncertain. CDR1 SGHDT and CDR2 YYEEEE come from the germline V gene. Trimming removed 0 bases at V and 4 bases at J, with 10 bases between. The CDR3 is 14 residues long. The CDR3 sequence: CASSLAIIITEAFF. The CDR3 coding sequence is TGTGCCAGCAGCTTGGCCATAATAATCACTGAAGCTTTCTTT.

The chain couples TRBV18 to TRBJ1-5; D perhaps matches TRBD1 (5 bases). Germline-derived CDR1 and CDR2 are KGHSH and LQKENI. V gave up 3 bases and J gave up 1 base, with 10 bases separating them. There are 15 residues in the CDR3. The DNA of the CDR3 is TGTGCCAGCTCACCGGGACGACAAAGCAATCAGCCCCAGCATTTT. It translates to CASSPGRQSNQPQHF. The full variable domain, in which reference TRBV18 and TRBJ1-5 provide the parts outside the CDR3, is NAGVMQNPRHLVRRRGQEARLRCSPMKGHSHVYWYRQLPEEGLKFMVYLQKENIIDESGMPKERFSAEFPKEGPSILRIQQVVRGDSAAYFCASSPGRQSNQPQHFGDGTRLSIL.

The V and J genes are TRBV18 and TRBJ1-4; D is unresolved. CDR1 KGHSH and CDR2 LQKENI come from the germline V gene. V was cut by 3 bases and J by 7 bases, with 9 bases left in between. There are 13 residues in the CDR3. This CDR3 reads CASSPVSAEKLFF. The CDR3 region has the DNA TGTGCCAGCTCACCCGTTTCCGCTGAAAAACTGTTTTTT.

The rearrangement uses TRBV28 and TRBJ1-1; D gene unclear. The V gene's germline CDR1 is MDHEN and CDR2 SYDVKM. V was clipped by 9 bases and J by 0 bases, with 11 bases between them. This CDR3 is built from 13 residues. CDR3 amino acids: CASSTGMNTEAFF. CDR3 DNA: TGTGCCAGTTCGACGGGAATGAACACTGAAGCTTTCTTT.

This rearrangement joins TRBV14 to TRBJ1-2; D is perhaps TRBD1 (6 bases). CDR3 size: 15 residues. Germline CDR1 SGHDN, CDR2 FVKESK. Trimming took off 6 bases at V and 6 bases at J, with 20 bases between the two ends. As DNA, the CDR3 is TGTGCCAGCAGGGAAAAGGGCAGGGGCGCCGATGGCTACACCTTC. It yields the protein CASREKGRGADGYTF. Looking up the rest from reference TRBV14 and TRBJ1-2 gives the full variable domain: EAGVTQFPSHSVIEKGQTVTLRCDPISGHDNLYWYRRVMGKEIKFLLHFVKESKQDESGMPNNRFLAERTGGTYSTLKVQPAELEDSGVYFCASREKGRGADGYTFGSGTRLTVV.

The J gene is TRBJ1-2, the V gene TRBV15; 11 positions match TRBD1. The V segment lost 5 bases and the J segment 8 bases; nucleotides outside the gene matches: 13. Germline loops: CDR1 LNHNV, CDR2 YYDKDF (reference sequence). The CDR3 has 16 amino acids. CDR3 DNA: TGTGCCACCAGCGAAGGACAGGGGGCCGGGCTGATGGGCTACACCTTC. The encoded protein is CATSEGQGAGLMGYTF.

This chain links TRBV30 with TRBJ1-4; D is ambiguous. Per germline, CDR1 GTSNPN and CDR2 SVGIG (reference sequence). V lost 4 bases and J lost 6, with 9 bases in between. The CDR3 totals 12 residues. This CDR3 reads CAWTQGDEKLFF. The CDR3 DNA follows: TGTGCCTGGACCCAAGGCGATGAAAAACTGTTTTTT.

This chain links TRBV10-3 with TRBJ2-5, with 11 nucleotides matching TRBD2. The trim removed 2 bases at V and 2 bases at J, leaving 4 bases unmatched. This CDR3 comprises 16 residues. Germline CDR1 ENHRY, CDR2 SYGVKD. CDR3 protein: CAISEASGRRQETQYF. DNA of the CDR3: TGTGCCATCAGTGAGGCTAGCGGGAGGAGGCAAGAGACCCAGTACTTC.

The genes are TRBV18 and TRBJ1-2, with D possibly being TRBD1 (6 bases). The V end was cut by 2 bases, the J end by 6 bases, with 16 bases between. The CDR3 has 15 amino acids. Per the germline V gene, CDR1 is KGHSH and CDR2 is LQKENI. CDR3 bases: TGTGCCAGCTCACCATGGTCCAGGGGAAGCGATGGCTACACCTTC. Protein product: CASSPWSRGSDGYTF.

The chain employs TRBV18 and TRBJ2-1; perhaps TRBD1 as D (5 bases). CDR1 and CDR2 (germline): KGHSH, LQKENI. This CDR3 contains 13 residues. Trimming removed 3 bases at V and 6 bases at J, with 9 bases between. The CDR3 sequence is CASSPQTVNEQFF. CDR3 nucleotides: TGTGCCAGCTCACCCCAGACAGTCAATGAGCAGTTCTTC. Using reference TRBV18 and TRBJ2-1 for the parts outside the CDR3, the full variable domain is NAGVMQNPRHLVRRRGQEARLRCSPMKGHSHVYWYRQLPEEGLKFMVYLQKENIIDESGMPKERFSAEFPKEGPSILRIQQVVRGDSAAYFCASSPQTVNEQFFGPGTRLTVL.